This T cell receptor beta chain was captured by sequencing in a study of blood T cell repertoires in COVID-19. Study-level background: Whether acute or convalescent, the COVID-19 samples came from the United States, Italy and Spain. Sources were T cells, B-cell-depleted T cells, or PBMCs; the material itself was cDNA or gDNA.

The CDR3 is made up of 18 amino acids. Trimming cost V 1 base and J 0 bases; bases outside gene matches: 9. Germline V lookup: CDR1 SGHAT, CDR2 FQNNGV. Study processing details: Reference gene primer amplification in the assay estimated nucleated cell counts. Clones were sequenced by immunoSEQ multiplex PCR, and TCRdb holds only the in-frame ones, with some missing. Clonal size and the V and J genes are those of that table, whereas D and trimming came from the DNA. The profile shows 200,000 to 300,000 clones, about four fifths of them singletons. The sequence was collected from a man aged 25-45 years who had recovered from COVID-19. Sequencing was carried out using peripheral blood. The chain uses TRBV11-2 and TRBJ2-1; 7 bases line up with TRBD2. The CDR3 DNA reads TGTGCCAGCAGCTTAGTTTGGCGGGGGAGCAGCTCCTACAATGAGCAGTTCTTC. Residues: CASSLVWRGSSSYNEQFF.